The sequence of this TCR beta chain was determined in a study of early T cells in non-severe SARS-CoV-2 infection (dated by TCRdb to the early 2020s). Background on the whole study: Bulk RNA from unsorted whole blood was used for TCR sequencing, so alpha and beta chains could not be paired. General findings and caveats noted by the study authors: VDJdb matching was skewed toward anti-spike CD8 responses, so virus-specific expansions were likely underestimated and private and CD4 specificities were missed.

This was a case-control study nested in a cohort of healthcare workers in London, UK, who had nasopharyngeal swab PCR tests and blood samples taken every week. Healthcare workers were recruited between 23 and 31 March 2020, during the week of the UK lockdown, and were followed weekly for up to about 16 weeks. From the germline V gene (reference sequence), CDR1 is LGHDT and CDR2 is YNNKEL. Taken from cysteine to phenylalanine, the CDR3 has 13 residues. This entry keeps only the CDR3 DNA: 39 bases, framed from base 1. V is trimmed back by 6 bases and J by 9 bases, and the junction contains 10 bases that no gene match accounts for. This clonotype was detected ten times or more. Its recognized antigen is unknown. It has no much larger one-base neighbor in the sample; base qualities were not kept. Receptors were amplified or captured by 5' RACE. The sequencing machine was a NextSeq 500. In the TCR library protocol, unique molecular identifiers were attached to individual cDNA molecules to correct for PCR bias and sequencing error. Both TCR alpha and beta chains were sequenced, and tight co-correlation was observed between alpha and beta sequence abundances in each sample. Under the source paper's analysis protocol: Decombinator V4 was used to annotate TCR sequences for V gene, J gene and CDR3. TCRs were defined as expanded if a significant change between any two time points was detected under a Poisson model with p below 0.0001. TCR abundances were normalised to the total number of TCRs sequenced per sample and expressed as counts per million. TRAV1-2 paired with TRAJ12, TRAJ20 or TRAJ33 defined MAIT TCRs, while TRAV10 paired with TRAJ18 defined iNKT TCRs. A search of VDJdb, accessed on 1 November 2021, was run for TCRs annotated to CMV, EBV and SARS-CoV-2, with TCRs annotated for multiple antigens excluded. TCRdb handled the public reads itself, with Q25 trimming in fastp and clone calling in MiXCR, and kept productive beta chains. Each CDR3 protein gets just one entry, which takes the most common genes and DNA from the rows behind it. TCRdb assigned the V and J calls; the authors' analysis was not used. The sample table shows tens of thousands of distinct CDR3 sequences, and approximately 5% are seen once. The leading ten clones occupy around 23% of the sample.

Sequencing was done on a sample of whole blood. This sequence was found in an adult who was a healthcare worker with PCR-confirmed SARS-CoV-2 infection or an uninfected control (not recorded which). The receptor chain draws on TRBV3-1 and TRBJ1-1, with TRBD1 matching 7 junction bases. This receptor has the CDR3 CASSRTEGAQAFF. The DNA is TGTGCCAGCAGTCGCACGGAGGGGGCGCAAGCTTTCTTT.